The clone carrying this TCR beta chain appeared a few times. A second PCR, run for roughly 7 to 12 cycles, used a sample-barcoded 5' primer plus a J-beta primer mix. One entry per CDR3 protein results from TCRdb running MiXCR on the 5' RACE reads. The sample records about 800,000 distinct CDR3 sequences, approximately 25% being singletons. The sample comes from a study of blood T cells in healthy people across ages. The CDR3 spans 14 residues. In germline, CDR1 is SGHRS, CDR2 YFSETQ. This sample also belongs to another study, concerning T cells of mothers and their children.

The clonotype originates from a boy younger than 18 in good health. This chain connects TRBV5-1 to TRBJ2-5; D remains ambiguous. The J call could be wrong; TRBJ2-7 is a better fit for the DNA end. The sequenced sample consisted of blood. The CDR3 nucleotides read TGCGCCAGCAGCTTGTCGGCTTTAACCTACGAGCAGTACTTC. Its translation: CASSLSALTYEQYF.